In its sample, the clone carrying this TCR beta chain was seen a few times. The antigen is unknown. The sample is drawn from a study of beta chain features in type 1 diabetes. Study background: Across all samples, roughly 98,000,000 sorted cells were examined.

Since all of the isolated RNA was reverse transcribed, expressed TCRB transcripts were what got sequenced. The repertoire was sequenced with immunoSEQ multiplex PCR; TCRdb's copy has only in-frame clones and lacks some. The sample records hundreds of thousands of clones, roughly 12% being singletons. Study-wide findings and caveats: Possibly, sequencing cDNA over-represented cells that had high TCR expression levels. TCRB repertoires of naive, central memory and Treg cells appeared more similar among patients than among healthy donors. More deletions and fewer insertions at VDJ junctions were found in patients with type 1 diabetes. Among all four CD4+ subsets, Type 1 diabetes patients had TCRB CDR3s that were moderately but significantly shorter.

Germline assignment: CDR1 KGHSH and CDR2 LQKENI. The CDR3 has 14 residues. V gave up 3 bases and J gave up 6 bases, with 14 bases separating them. Material: naive CD4+ T cells from blood. The receptor was derived from a man aged 18-30 years with type 1 diabetes. This chain links TRBV18 with TRBJ1-1; D is perhaps TRBD1 (5 bases). CDR3 DNA: TGTGCCAGCTCACCCGGGGTACAAGGGGCTGAAGCTTTCTTT. Encoded protein: CASSPGVQGAEAFF.